The 26 T cell receptor beta chains presented below share a single source sample, sequenced in a study of T cells after yellow fever vaccination. TCRdb itself ran the 5' RACE reads through MiXCR, one entry per CDR3 protein. The repertoire holds about 220,000 distinct CDR3 sequences, with about 3% as singletons. The starting material was CD4+ T cells sorted from PBMCs, obtained 10 days after the yellow fever booster vaccination. Receptors were obtained from a man younger than 35 who received the YFV17D yellow fever vaccine.

This clonotype was counted only a few times. The chain links TRBV3-1 to TRBJ1-4; D might be TRBD1 (6 bases). The CDR3 is 16 residues long. The V end was cut by 6 bases, the J end by 7 bases, with 21 bases between. The germline gives CDR1 LGHDT, CDR2 YNNKEL (reference sequence). CDR3 in amino acids: CASSSRRQVEGEKLFF. DNA of the CDR3: TGTGCCAGCAGTTCAAGACGACAGGTAGAGGGTGAAAAACTGTTTTTT.

This clonotype was picked up many times. The CDR3 sequence is CASSSPNNRDEAFF. The CDR3 DNA reads TGTGCCAGCAGTTCGCCAAATAATCGGGATGAAGCTTTCTTT. V usage is TRBV2 and J usage is TRBJ1-1; D remains unclear. With 5 bases removed from V and 7 bases from J, the gap between germline ends came to 17 bases. Germline CDR1 is SNHLY and CDR2 is FYNNEI. This CDR3 is built from 14 residues.

Ten or more counts support this clonotype. This sequence joins TRBV6-2 or TRBV6-3 and TRBJ1-5; D unresolved. The CDR3 covers 13 residues. V gave up 2 bases and J gave up 8 bases, with 10 bases separating them. Germline V gene data show CDR1 as MNHEY and CDR2 as SVGEGT. CDR3 region: CASSYRDLEPQHF. In DNA, the CDR3 is TGTGCCAGCAGTTACCGGGATCTTGAGCCCCAGCATTTT.

This clonotype turned up a few times. The chain has TRBV7-9 and TRBJ1-5, with 7 bases identical to TRBD1. The V gene's germline CDR1 is SEHNR and CDR2 FQNEAQ (reference sequence). The J segment lost 5 bases and the V segment lost 2 bases, leaving 6 bases of the junction unmatched. The CDR3 is 15 amino acids. The DNA for the CDR3 is TGTGCCAGCAGCTTAACAGGGGCATTGTATCAGCCCCAGCATTTT. It encodes CASSLTGALYQPQHF. Supplemented by reference TRBV7-9 and TRBJ1-5, the full variable domain reads DTGVSQNPRHKITKRGQNVTFRCDPISEHNRLYWYRQTLGQGPEFLTYFQNEAQLEKSRLLSDRFSAERPKGSFSTLEIQRTEQGDSAMYLCASSLTGALYQPQHFGDGTRLSIL.

There are a few counts of this clonotype. The chain couples TRBV6-6 to TRBJ2-7, with D perhaps matching TRBD1 or TRBD2 (5 bases each). V lost 2 bases, J lost 1 base, and 9 bases lay in between. Germline CDR1 is MNHNY and CDR2 is SVGAGI (reference sequence). This CDR3 has 14 residues. CDR3 loop: CASSYLGRSYEQYV. The DNA for the CDR3 is TGTGCCAGCAGTTACCTGGGACGGTCCTACGAGCAGTACGTC.

At least ten counts were recorded for this clonotype. This chain links TRBV19 with TRBJ2-1; TRBD1 agrees at 9 bases. The CDR3 is made up of 15 amino acids. V was pared by 7 bases and J by 7 bases, with 11 bases of the junction left unmatched. The V gene's germline CDR1 is LNHDA and CDR2 SQIVND (reference sequence). The CDR3 loop is CASIPPGQGDNEQFF. In nucleotides, the CDR3 is TGTGCCAGTATTCCTCCGGGACAGGGAGATAATGAGCAGTTCTTC.

A few counts support this clonotype. The gene calls are TRBV20-1 and TRBJ2-3; D might be TRBD1 (6 bases). The V end was cut by 7 bases, the J end by 3 bases, with 14 bases between. CDR3 length equals 13 residues. Germline V lookup: CDR1 DFQATT, CDR2 SNEGSKA (reference sequence). CDR3 loop: CSVEGEGTDTQYF. As DNA, the CDR3 is TGCAGTGTAGAGGGGGAAGGGACAGATACGCAGTATTTT.

This clonotype appeared many times. The V call is TRBV6-5, the J call TRBJ2-5, with D uncertain. There are 12 residues in the CDR3. V lost 10 bases to trimming and J lost 4 bases, with 13 bases between them. Per germline, CDR1 MNHEY and CDR2 SVGAGI. This CDR3 is CATSGSGETQYF. The CDR3 region has the DNA TGTGCCACCTCGGGTAGTGGAGAGACCCAGTACTTC.

CDR3 region: CASSPRSFSNQPQHF. The CDR3 nucleotides are TGTGCCAGCAGCCCCCGTAGTTTTAGCAATCAGCCCCAGCATTTT. This chain connects TRBV3-1 to TRBJ1-5; D is undetermined. Deletions cut 4 bases from V and 0 bases from J, with 10 bases between. Germline V gives CDR1 LGHDT, CDR2 YNNKEL (reference sequence). CDR3 length: 15 residues.

There are a few counts of this clonotype. The gene calls are TRBV27 and TRBJ2-7, with TRBD1 matching 8 bases. Germline V gene data show CDR1 as MNHEY and CDR2 as SMNVEV (reference sequence). The CDR3 is 16 residues long. V was clipped by 5 bases and J by 6 bases; unmatched bases: 15. CDR3: CASSPRRTGMMVEQYV. For the CDR3, the DNA is TGTGCCAGCAGTCCCCGTCGGACAGGGATGATGGTCGAGCAGTACGTC.

There are many counts of this clonotype. The chain links TRBV18 to TRBJ2-3, with TRBD1 as a possible D gene (5 bases). The CDR3 consists of 16 residues. Trimming shortened V by 2 bases and J by 0 bases, and 12 bases separated the two germline ends. Germline lookup yields CDR1 KGHSH and CDR2 LQKENI. DNA for the CDR3: TGTGCCAGCTCACCATTAGCAGGGCTCAGCACAGATACGCAGTATTTT. Residues: CASSPLAGLSTDTQYF. Complete variable domain (other parts from reference TRBV18 and TRBJ2-3): NAGVMQNPRHLVRRRGQEARLRCSPMKGHSHVYWYRQLPEEGLKFMVYLQKENIIDESGMPKERFSAEFPKEGPSILRIQQVVRGDSAAYFCASSPLAGLSTDTQYFGPGTRLTVL.

The chain has TRBV7-2 and TRBJ1-5; no clear D gene. Germline V gene data show CDR1 as SGHTA and CDR2 as FQGNSA. V was cut by 2 bases and J by 5 bases, with 10 bases left in between. This CDR3 comprises 14 residues. CDR3 amino acids: CASSLNIGYQPQHF. The CDR3, as DNA: TGTGCCAGCAGCTTAAATATAGGGTATCAGCCCCAGCATTTT.

At least ten counts were recorded for this clonotype. The chain uses TRBV6-6 and TRBJ1-2; the D gene is possibly TRBD1 (6 bases). V lost 6 bases to trimming and J lost 0 bases, with 17 bases between them. Germline V gene sequence: CDR1 MNHNY, CDR2 SVGAGI (reference sequence). The CDR3 length is 16 residues. As DNA, the CDR3 is TGTGCCAGCAGCTCTACCTCCAGACAGGCTAACTATGGCTACACCTTC. Encoded protein: CASSSTSRQANYGYTF.

This clonotype was seen at least ten times. The genes are TRBV12-3 or TRBV12-4 and TRBJ2-2; a weak D match, TRBD1 (5 bases). There are 14 residues in the CDR3. Trimming removed 6 bases at V and 2 bases at J, with 10 bases between. The CDR3 nucleotides are TGTGCCAGCAGGCATGACAGAAACACCGGGGAGCTGTTTTTT. The encoded protein is CASRHDRNTGELFF.

The chain joins TRBV5-1 to TRBJ2-2; D is ambiguous. Trimming removed 2 bases from V and 3 bases from J, with 5 bases in between. In germline, CDR1 is SGHRS, CDR2 YFSETQ. This CDR3 is 13 amino acids long. The CDR3 DNA reads TGCGCCAGCAGCTTCCAGGACACCGGGGAGCTGTTTTTT. This translates into CASSFQDTGELFF.

This clonotype was recorded at least ten times. The V and J genes are TRBV7-2 and TRBJ2-2; D is unresolved. Germline lookup yields CDR1 SGHTA and CDR2 FQGNSA. V lost 1 base and J lost 6, with 9 bases in between. CDR3 length equals 14 residues. The CDR3 DNA sequence: TGTGCCAGCAGCTTAGTCCATCTCGCCGGGGAGCTGTTTTTT. It codes for CASSLVHLAGELFF.

The rearrangement links TRBV14 to TRBJ2-7, with D tentatively TRBD1 (5 bases). Germline loops: CDR1 SGHDN, CDR2 FVKESK. V was shortened by 3 bases and J by 7 bases, with 10 bases between the two germline ends. The CDR3 loop spans 12 amino acids. CDR3 residues: CASSHRVLEQYV. For the CDR3, the DNA is TGTGCCAGCAGCCACAGGGTTCTAGAGCAGTACGTC.

This clonotype was found many times. This chain uses TRBV3-1 with TRBJ2-4; TRBD2 agrees at 8 bases. Germline V CDR1 and CDR2: LGHDT, YNNKEL (reference sequence). The CDR3 totals 16 residues. V lost 1 base to trimming and J lost 4 bases; unmatched junction nucleotides: 6. CDR3 DNA sequence: TGTGCCAGCAGCCAAGGCGGGGGGCTGAGGAAAAACATTCAGTACTTC. This sequence encodes CASSQGGGLRKNIQYF.

This clonotype has just a few counts. This sequence joins TRBV5-1 and TRBJ2-7; a weak D match, TRBD1 (6 bases). Trimming took off 0 bases at V and 6 bases at J, with 10 bases between the two ends. Per germline, CDR1 SGHRS and CDR2 YFSETQ. CDR3 length: 13 residues. The CDR3 loop is CASSLVRGGEQYV. The CDR3 DNA sequence: TGCGCCAGCAGCTTGGTCAGGGGTGGCGAGCAGTACGTC.

This clonotype turned up a few times. The chain recombines TRBV6-5 with TRBJ1-2; TRBD1 aligns across 7 bases. V gave up 6 bases and J gave up 8 bases; unmatched junction bases: 3. The germline CDR1 and CDR2 sequences are MNHEY and SVGAGI. CDR3 length: 11 residues. CDR3 amino acids: CASSTGVGYTF. The DNA for the CDR3 is TGTGCCAGCAGCACAGGGGTAGGCTACACCTTC.

Many counts were recorded for this clonotype. The rearrangement links TRBV19 to TRBJ2-3, with 12 bases that match TRBD1. CDR3 length: 20 residues. Germline V CDR1 and CDR2: LNHDA, SQIVND (reference sequence). V shed 0 bases and J 6 bases; nucleotides not matched to a gene: 16. CDR3 loop: CASSIEGPGQGAATMDTQYF. The DNA for the CDR3 is TGTGCCAGTAGTATAGAAGGACCGGGACAGGGGGCTGCAACGATGGATACGCAGTATTTT.

The CDR3 nucleotides read TGCGCCAGCAGCACCTACCGGAACACTGAAGCTTTCTTT. This codes for CASSTYRNTEAFF. This chain uses TRBV4-3 with TRBJ1-1; D is unclear. The germline V gene encodes CDR1 LGHNA and CDR2 YSLEER. The CDR3 has 13 amino acids. Trimming removed 5 bases at V and 1 base at J, with 8 bases between.

V and J are TRBV12-3 or TRBV12-4 and TRBJ2-7; tentatively, D is TRBD1 or TRBD2 (5 bases each). V lost 2 bases and J lost 7, with 9 bases in between. This CDR3 is 12 amino acids long. CDR3 sequence: CASSLTGREQYV. The CDR3 DNA is TGTGCCAGCAGTTTAACGGGGCGTGAGCAGTACGTC.

In this sample, this clonotype turned up many times. This chain connects TRBV11-2 to TRBJ2-3; unclear D gene. CDR3 length equals 13 residues. The V and J ends lost 3 bases and 4 bases respectively, with 8 bases between them. Per germline, CDR1 SGHAT and CDR2 FQNNGV. The CDR3 nucleotides read TGTGCCAGCAGCTTTACCCCCCCAGATACGCAGTATTTT. It translates to CASSFTPPDTQYF.

This sequence joins TRBV7-2 and TRBJ1-5; possible D gene TRBD1, 5 bases. The V gene's germline CDR1 is SGHTA and CDR2 FQGNSA. Trimming shortened V by 3 bases and J by 5 bases, and 14 bases separated the two germline ends. The CDR3 contains 15 residues. CDR3 region: CASSFYWGRDQPQHF. The CDR3 bases are TGTGCCAGCAGCTTTTATTGGGGCAGGGATCAGCCCCAGCATTTT.

As for this clonotype: A read error may account for a junction end that differs from germline. V and J are TRBV7-2 and TRBJ1-2, with D tentatively TRBD1 (5 bases). CDR1 is SGHTA, CDR2 FQGNSA, per germline. This CDR3 has 16 amino acids. The CDR3 sequence is CASCLDQQAVFYGYRF. The CDR3 region has the DNA TGTGCCAGCTGCTTAGATCAGCAGGCCGTTTTTTATGGCTACAGGTTC.